Each of the 5 T cell receptor beta chains below was sequenced from the same sample in a study of shared T cell receptors in the human thymus. Profiled with immunoSEQ multiplex PCR; TCRdb holds only in-frame clones, not every one. Of over 450,000 clones listed, around three quarters were seen once; the top ten hold more than 0.01%. These data also featured in a second study, about human thymus T cells.

Sequencing was carried out using thymocytes. These receptors were taken from a boy younger than two with a congenital heart defect.

The chain has TRBV2 and TRBJ2-1; D is perhaps TRBD2 (5 bases). Germline V lookup: CDR1 SNHLY, CDR2 FYNNEI. V shed 7 bases and J shed 3 bases, with 16 bases lying between them. This CDR3 contains 15 residues. This CDR3 reads CASISEGVLYNEQFF. The CDR3, as DNA: TGTGCCAGCATCTCCGAGGGAGTCCTCTACAATGAGCAGTTCTTC.

To note about this clone: At one end the junction does not follow the germline gene, possibly because of a read error. The chain is built from TRBV4-3 and TRBJ2-7; TRBD1 matches at 8 bases. The CDR3 runs 17 residues. The V gene's germline CDR1 is LGHNA and CDR2 YSLEER. Here the CDR3 DNA reads TGCGCCAGCAGCCAAGTGGACCACAGGGGGAGCTCCGACGAGCAGTACTTC. Translating it yields CASSQVDHRGSSDEQYF.

A single count supports this clone. The rearrangement uses TRBV11-2 and TRBJ2-7; 9 nucleotides align to TRBD1. Germline-derived CDR1 and CDR2 are SGHAT and FQNNGV. Trimming removed 3 bases from V and 6 bases from J; junction bases left unmatched: 15. The CDR3 totals 17 residues. CDR3 loop: CASSLAPGTGNYGEQYF. The CDR3 DNA is TGTGCCAGCAGCTTGGCACCCGGGACAGGGAATTATGGCGAGCAGTACTTC.

The chain employs TRBV30 and TRBJ2-3; 8 bases agree with TRBD2. Germline values: CDR1 GTSNPN, CDR2 SVGIG (reference sequence). V shed 2 bases, J shed 0 bases, and the junction held 4 bases outside the gene matches. CDR3 size: 15 residues. CDR3 nucleotides: TGTGCCTGGAGTTACCAGCGGGAGAGCACAGATACGCAGTATTTT. This encodes CAWSYQRESTDTQYF.

This clone showed up just a few times. The gene calls are TRBV5-6 and TRBJ2-4; unclear D gene. Per germline, CDR1 SGHDT and CDR2 YYEEEE. V was cut by 2 bases and J by 0 bases, with 6 bases left in between. This CDR3 has 14 amino acids. The DNA for the CDR3 is TGTGCCAGCAGCTTTAGTGTAGCCAAAAACATTCAGTACTTC. Its protein product is CASSFSVAKNIQYF.